What follows are 5 T cell receptor beta chains derived from one specimen sequenced in a study of T cell clones after liver transplantation. The method was immunoSEQ multiplex PCR; TCRdb's version includes in-frame clones alone and lacks a portion of them. The sample contains 95,000 to 110,000 clones, approximately 78% of which appear only once. The sample consisted of CD4+ T cells from blood, taken before liver transplant. The receptors derive from a human donor who received a liver transplant.

The chain combines TRBV6-4 with TRBJ2-3; D ambiguous. The length of the CDR3 is 8 residues. V was pared by 11 bases and J by 8 bases, with 5 bases between. Per the germline V gene, CDR1 is MRHNA and CDR2 is SNTAGT. In nucleotides, the CDR3 is TGTGCCCGCCGTACGCAGTATTTT. Protein product: CARRTQYF.

This rearrangement joins TRBV19 to TRBJ2-7; D ambiguous. V was cut by 6 bases and J by 5 bases, with 14 bases left in between. Germline V lookup: CDR1 LNHDA, CDR2 SQIVND (reference sequence). The CDR3 contains 13 residues. Written as DNA, the CDR3 is TGTGCCAGTAGGGGGATTGGCGGAGACGAGCAGTACTTC. This sequence encodes CASRGIGGDEQYF.

This rearrangement joins TRBV2 to TRBJ2-3; D ambiguous. V lost 4 bases, J lost 3 bases, and 8 bases lay in between. Looked up from germline, CDR1 is SNHLY and CDR2 is FYNNEI. CDR3 size: 13 residues. The CDR3 sequence: CASSGTLTDTQYF. CDR3 coding DNA: TGTGCCAGCAGTGGAACCCTTACAGATACGCAGTATTTT.

The V and J genes are TRBV19 and TRBJ2-2; 9 positions match TRBD1. V trimming: 5 bases; J trimming: 1 base; junction bases outside the gene matches: 11. The CDR3 loop spans 18 amino acids. In germline, CDR1 is LNHDA, CDR2 SQIVND (reference sequence). CDR3 sequence: CASSVGTGFLVNTGELFF. CDR3 bases: TGTGCCAGTAGTGTCGGGACAGGGTTCCTCGTGAACACCGGGGAGCTGTTTTTT.

In DNA form, the CDR3 reads TGTGCCAGCAGTACCGCCGGGACAGGACAAGAGACCCAGTACTTC. This encodes CASSTAGTGQETQYF. V is TRBV27 and J is TRBJ2-5; 8 bases map to TRBD1. The V gene's germline CDR1 is MNHEY and CDR2 SMNVEV (reference sequence). The ends lost 5 bases at V and 2 bases at J; junction bases unmatched: 7. This CDR3 region has 15 residues.